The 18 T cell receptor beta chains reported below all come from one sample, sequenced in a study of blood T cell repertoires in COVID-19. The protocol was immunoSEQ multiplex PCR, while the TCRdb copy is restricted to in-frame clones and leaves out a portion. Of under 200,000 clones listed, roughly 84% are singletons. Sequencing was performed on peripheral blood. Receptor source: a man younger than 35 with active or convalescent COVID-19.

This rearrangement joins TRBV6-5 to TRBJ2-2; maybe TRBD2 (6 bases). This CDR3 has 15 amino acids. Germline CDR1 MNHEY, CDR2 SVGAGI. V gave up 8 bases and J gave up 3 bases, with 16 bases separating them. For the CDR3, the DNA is TGTGCCAGCGGCTCGGAGGGAGGTTACACCGGGGAGCTGTTTTTT. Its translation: CASGSEGGYTGELFF.

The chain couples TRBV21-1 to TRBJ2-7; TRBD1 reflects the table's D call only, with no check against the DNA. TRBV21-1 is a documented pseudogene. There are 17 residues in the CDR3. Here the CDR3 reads CASSKMGTGVFAYEQYF. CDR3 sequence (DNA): TGTGCCAGCAGCAAAATGGGAACAGGGGTATTTGCGTACGAGCAGTACTTC.

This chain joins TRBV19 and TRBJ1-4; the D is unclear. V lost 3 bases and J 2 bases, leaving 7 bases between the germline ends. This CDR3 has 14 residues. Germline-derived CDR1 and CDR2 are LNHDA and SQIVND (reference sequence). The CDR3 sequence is CASSIYSTNEKLFF. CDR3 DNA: TGTGCCAGTAGTATTTACAGTACTAATGAAAAACTGTTTTTT.

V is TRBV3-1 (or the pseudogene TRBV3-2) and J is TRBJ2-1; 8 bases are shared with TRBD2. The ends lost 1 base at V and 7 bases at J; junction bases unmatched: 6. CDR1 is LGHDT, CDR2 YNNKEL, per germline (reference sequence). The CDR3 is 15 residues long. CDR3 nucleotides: TGTGCCAGCAGCCAAGCCCAGCGGGGGAGGAATGAGCAGTTCTTC. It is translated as CASSQAQRGRNEQFF.

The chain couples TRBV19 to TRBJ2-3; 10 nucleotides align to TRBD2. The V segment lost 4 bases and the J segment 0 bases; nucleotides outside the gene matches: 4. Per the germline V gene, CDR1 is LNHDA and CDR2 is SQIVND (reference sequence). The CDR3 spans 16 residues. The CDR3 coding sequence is TGTGCCAGTAGTACAGGACTAGCGGCGAGCACAGATACGCAGTATTTT. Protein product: CASSTGLAASTDTQYF. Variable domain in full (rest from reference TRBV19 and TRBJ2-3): DGGITQSPKYLFRKEGQNVTLSCEQNLNHDAMYWYRQDPGQGLRLIYYSQIVNDFQKGDIAEGYSVSREKKESFPLTVTSAQKNPTAFYLCASSTGLAASTDTQYFGPGTRLTVL.

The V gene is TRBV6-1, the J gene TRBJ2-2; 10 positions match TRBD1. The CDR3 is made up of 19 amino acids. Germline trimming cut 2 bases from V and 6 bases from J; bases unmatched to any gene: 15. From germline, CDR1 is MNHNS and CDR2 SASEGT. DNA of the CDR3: TGTGCCAGCAGTGAATTGGCGTACACCGGGACAGGGGAGGCCGGGGAGCTGTTTTTT. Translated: CASSELAYTGTGEAGELFF.

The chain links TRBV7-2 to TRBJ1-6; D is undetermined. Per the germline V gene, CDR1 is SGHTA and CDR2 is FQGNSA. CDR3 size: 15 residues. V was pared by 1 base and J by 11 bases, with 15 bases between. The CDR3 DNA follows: TGTGCCAGCAGCTTAGTACCCCTCGGGGTTCCACCCCTCCACTTT. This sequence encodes CASSLVPLGVPPLHF.

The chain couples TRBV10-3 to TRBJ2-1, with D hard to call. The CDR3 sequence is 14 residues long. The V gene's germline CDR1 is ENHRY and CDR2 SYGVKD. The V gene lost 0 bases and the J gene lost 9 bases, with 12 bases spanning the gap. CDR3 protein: CAISESWQVSEQFF. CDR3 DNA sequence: TGTGCCATCAGTGAGTCCTGGCAGGTTAGTGAGCAGTTCTTC.

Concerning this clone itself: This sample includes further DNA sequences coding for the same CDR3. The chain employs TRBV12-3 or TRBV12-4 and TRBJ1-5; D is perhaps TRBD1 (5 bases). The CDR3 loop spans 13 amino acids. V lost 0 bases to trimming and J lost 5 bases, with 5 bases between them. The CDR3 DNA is TGTGCCAGCAGTTTAGCAGGGGATCAGCCCCAGCATTTT. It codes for CASSLAGDQPQHF.

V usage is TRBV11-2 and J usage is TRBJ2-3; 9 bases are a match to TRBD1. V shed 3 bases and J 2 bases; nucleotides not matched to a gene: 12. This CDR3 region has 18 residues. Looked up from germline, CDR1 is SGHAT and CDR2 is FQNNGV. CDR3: CASSFYSPGTGPTDTQYF. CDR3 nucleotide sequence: TGTGCCAGCAGCTTCTACTCCCCCGGGACAGGGCCCACAGATACGCAGTATTTT.

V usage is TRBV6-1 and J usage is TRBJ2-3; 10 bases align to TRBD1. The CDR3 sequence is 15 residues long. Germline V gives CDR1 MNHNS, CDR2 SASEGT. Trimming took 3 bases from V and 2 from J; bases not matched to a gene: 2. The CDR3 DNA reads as TGTGCCAGCAGTGATGGGACAGGGGACACAGATACGCAGTATTTT. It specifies CASSDGTGDTDTQYF.

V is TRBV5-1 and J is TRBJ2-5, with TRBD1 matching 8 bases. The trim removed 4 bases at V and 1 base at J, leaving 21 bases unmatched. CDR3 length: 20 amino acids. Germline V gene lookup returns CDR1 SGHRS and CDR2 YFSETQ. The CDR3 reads CASSARGAPSRGRLQETQYF. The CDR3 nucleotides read TGCGCCAGCAGCGCCAGAGGGGCACCCTCCAGGGGGCGTCTCCAAGAGACCCAGTACTTC.

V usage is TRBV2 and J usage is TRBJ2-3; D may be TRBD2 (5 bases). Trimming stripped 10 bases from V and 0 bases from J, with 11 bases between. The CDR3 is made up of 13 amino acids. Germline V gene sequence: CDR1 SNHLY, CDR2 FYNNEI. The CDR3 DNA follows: TGTGCCACCTTTAGCGTGAGCACAGATACGCAGTATTTT. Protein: CATFSVSTDTQYF.

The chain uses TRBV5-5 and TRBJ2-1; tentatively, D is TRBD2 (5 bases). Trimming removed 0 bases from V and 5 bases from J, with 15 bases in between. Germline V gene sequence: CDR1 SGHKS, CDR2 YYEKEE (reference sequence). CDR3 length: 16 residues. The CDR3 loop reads CASSLEIGVRHNEQFF. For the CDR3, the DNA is TGTGCCAGCAGCTTGGAAATCGGGGTTAGACACAATGAGCAGTTCTTC.

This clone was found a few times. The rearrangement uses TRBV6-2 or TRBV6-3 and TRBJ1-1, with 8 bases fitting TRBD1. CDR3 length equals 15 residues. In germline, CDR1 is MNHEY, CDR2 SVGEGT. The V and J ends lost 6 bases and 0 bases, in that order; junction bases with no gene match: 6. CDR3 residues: CASSRTGIMNTEAFF. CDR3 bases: TGTGCCAGCAGCCGGACAGGGATCATGAACACTGAAGCTTTCTTT.

As DNA, the CDR3 is TGTGCCAGCAGGCCGGGACATAGCTCCTACGAGCAGTACTTC. Protein: CASRPGHSSYEQYF. V usage is TRBV11-2 and J usage is TRBJ2-7; D is perhaps TRBD1 (6 bases). Trimming removed 6 bases from V and 0 bases from J, with 12 bases in between. CDR1 is SGHAT, CDR2 FQNNGV, per germline. The CDR3 is made up of 14 amino acids.

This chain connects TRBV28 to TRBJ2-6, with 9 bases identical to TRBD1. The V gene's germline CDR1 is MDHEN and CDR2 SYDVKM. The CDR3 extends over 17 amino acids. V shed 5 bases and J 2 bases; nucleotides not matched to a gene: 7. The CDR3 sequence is CASSLDRGNTGANVLTF. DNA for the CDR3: TGTGCCAGCAGTCTTGACAGGGGGAACACTGGGGCCAACGTCCTGACTTTC.

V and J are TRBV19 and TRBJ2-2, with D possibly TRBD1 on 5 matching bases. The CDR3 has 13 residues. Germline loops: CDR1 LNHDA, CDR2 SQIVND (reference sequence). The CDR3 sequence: CASQGWDTGELFF. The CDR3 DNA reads TGTGCATCGCAGGGATGGGACACCGGGGAGCTGTTTTTT.